The entry that follows covers one T cell receptor (beta chain) sequence. Its antigen is not identified. Trimming took off 5 bases at V and 0 bases at J, with 8 bases between the two ends. The CDR3 runs to 15 residues. Germline V gene lookup returns CDR1 SGHAT and CDR2 FQNNGV. This sample is drawn from a study of T cell responses to AZD1222 COVID-19 vaccine. TCRdb's copy holds only in-frame clones and misses some; the assay was immunoSEQ multiplex PCR. The sample holds 110,000 or so clones, roughly 90% seen once. General study points: Close to half of spike-specific TCRs reportedly recognize unmutated variant regions. At study baseline, merely five or six AZD1222 recipients were seropositive. There were mostly white British donors and more females than males, and clonal diversity was possibly underestimated.

The specimen was peripheral blood, collected 28 days after the second dose of the MenACWY control vaccine. The TCR comes from an adult who received the MenACWY meningococcal vaccine as a control. This chain uses TRBV11-2 with TRBJ1-6; no definite D call. The CDR3 loop is CASSRGSSYNSPLHF. The CDR3 DNA reads as TGTGCCAGCAGCCGAGGGAGCTCCTATAATTCACCCCTCCACTTT.